This TCR beta chain was captured by sequencing in a study of blood T cell repertoires in COVID-19. This CDR3 has 12 amino acids. Germline values: CDR1 SQVTM, CDR2 ANQGSEA. Per the authors' pipeline: Estimated nucleated cell counts came from reference gene primer amplification. The table came from immunoSEQ multiplex PCR; TCRdb's copy has only in-frame clones and leaves some out. That table is the source of V, J and clone size, and D and trimming were worked out from the DNA. Found here are about 200,000 clones, 80% to 95% of them singletons; the top ten hold approximately 0.77%. The rearrangement links TRBV29-1 to TRBJ1-1; TRBD1 might be the D (6 bases). The specimen was peripheral blood. The TCR was taken from a man between 60 and 75 years old with COVID-19, enrolled during active disease. The CDR3 DNA reads TGCAGTGGGACACGAATGAACACTGAAGCTTTCTTT. Translation gives CSGTRMNTEAFF.